These T cell receptor beta chains were read from a single sample in a study of cytomegalovirus exposure and HLA in healthy donors. Only in-frame clones appear in the TCRdb table, and some are missing; sequencing was by immunoSEQ multiplex PCR. The table records approximately 110,000 clones, 76% of them present only once. Sequencing was carried out using PBMCs. These receptor sequences come from a woman in her forties or fifties in good health and CMV-seropositive. Both conserved end residues are part of each CDR3. Each record gives: CDR3 protein, CDR3 DNA, J gene, D gene, clone size, V gene. The D gene is left open where the match is weak. Clone size is not always given. Where it is, it says once, few, many or a class for expanded clones.

CASSLSRGDTDTQYF TGTGCCAGCAGCTTATCGCGGGGGGACACAGATACGCAGTATTTT TRBJ2-3 TRBD2 . TRBV11-2
CASSLRFQGAYEQYF TGTGCCAGCAGCTTAAGGTTTCAGGGGGCCTACGAGCAGTACTTC TRBJ2-7 TRBD1 . TRBV7-2
CASSQDKGPGGYYEQYF TGTGCCAGCAGCCAAGATAAAGGACCAGGGGGGTACTACGAGCAGTACTTC TRBJ2-7 . . TRBV14
CASSPLDRIAYEQYF TGTGCCAGCTCACCCCTGGACAGGATAGCCTACGAGCAGTACTTC TRBJ2-7 TRBD1 . TRBV18
CASFELDSSRNYGYTF TGTGCCAGCTTTGAACTGGACAGCTCTCGGAACTATGGCTACACCTTC TRBJ1-2 . . TRBV5-8
CASSVTEFGGELFF TGTGCCAGCAGCGTGACTGAATTTGGCGGGGAGCTGTTTTTT TRBJ2-2 . few TRBV2
CASSLGPSETQYF TGTGCCAGCAGCTTAGGTCCCTCGGAGACCCAGTACTTC TRBJ2-5 . few TRBV7-2
CASSQDPRGSGGASDTQYF TGCGCCAGCAGCCAAGATCCTCGGGGCAGCGGGGGGGCCTCAGATACGCAGTATTTT TRBJ2-3 TRBD2 . TRBV4-1
CSSSDTSTMNTEAFF TGTTCCAGCAGCGACACCAGCACAATGAACACTGAAGCTTTCTTT TRBJ1-1 . . TRBV7-9
CASSSYGQGAGEKLFF TGTGCCAGCAGTTCCTACGGACAGGGGGCAGGTGAAAAACTGTTTTTT TRBJ1-4 TRBD1 few TRBV27
CASSQDSGNTIYF TGCGCCAGCAGCCAAGATTCGGGAAACACCATATATTTT TRBJ1-3 . . TRBV4-3
CASNKEAGGYNEQFF TGTGCCAGCAATAAAGAAGCGGGGGGGTACAATGAGCAGTTCTTC TRBJ2-1 TRBD2 . TRBV13
CASARSAGGSPLHF TGTGCCAGCGCGAGGTCGGCAGGGGGATCACCCCTCCACTTT TRBJ1-6 TRBD1 . TRBV2
CASSLEQNAQPQHF TGTGCCAGCAGCTTAGAACAGAATGCGCAGCCCCAGCATTTT TRBJ1-5 . . TRBV7-3
CASSFRDNSYEQYF TGTGCCAGCAGCTTCCGGGACAACTCCTACGAGCAGTACTTC TRBJ2-7 . . TRBV9
CASSETSDPNIQYF TGTGCCAGCAGTGAAACTAGCGACCCAAACATTCAGTACTTC TRBJ2-4 TRBD2 once TRBV2
CASSPDRGRKQPQHF TGTGCCAGTAGCCCAGACAGGGGCCGAAAACAGCCCCAGCATTTT TRBJ1-5 TRBD1 . TRBV19
CASSYSDRDEQYF TGTGCCAGCAGCTACTCCGACAGGGACGAGCAGTACTTC TRBJ2-7 TRBD1 . TRBV5-6
CASSLAGGGTDTQYF TGTGCCAGCAGCTTAGCGGGGGGCGGCACAGATACGCAGTATTTT TRBJ2-3 TRBD2 . TRBV5-4
CASSYRGSNQPQHF TGTGCCAGCAGTTACAGGGGTAGCAATCAGCCCCAGCATTTT TRBJ1-5 . . TRBV6-5
CASLSVREANVLTF TGTGCCAGTCTCTCAGTTCGTGAGGCCAACGTCCTGACTTTC TRBJ2-6 . . TRBV19
CASSQDMRREGEQYF TGCGCCAGCAGCCAAGATATGAGGCGGGAGGGCGAGCAGTACTTC TRBJ2-7 TRBD2 . TRBV4-1
CASSKRGQGYIGANGLTF TGCGCCAGCTCGAAGAGGGGGCAGGGGTACATTGGGGCCAACGGCCTGACTTTC TRBJ2-6 TRBD1 . TRBV5-1
CASSQERGRTADNEQFF TGCGCCAGCAGCCAAGAAAGGGGCCGGACAGCCGACAATGAGCAGTTCTTC TRBJ2-1 . . TRBV4-1
CASSSRMGYHTQYF TGTGCCAGCAGTTCCCGGATGGGCTATCATACGCAGTATTTT TRBJ2-3 . . TRBV6-6
CASSLFWGFSGANGLTF TGTGCCAGCAGCTTATTCTGGGGCTTCTCTGGGGCCAACGGCCTGACTTTC TRBJ2-6 . . TRBV11-2
CASSGGTSGRVQYF TGTGCCAGTAGCGGGGGTACTAGCGGCCGAGTTCAGTACTTC TRBJ2-4 TRBD2 . TRBV19
CASSYTDTQYF TGTGCCAGCAGCTACACAGATACGCAGTATTTT TRBJ2-3 . few TRBV4-2
CASSLGDRGREKLFF TGTGCCAGCAGCTTGGGCGACAGGGGGCGGGAAAAACTGTTTTTT TRBJ1-4 TRBD1 . TRBV11-2
CASSFASPYGEQYF TGTGCCAGCAGCTTTGCAAGCCCGTATGGCGAGCAGTACTTC TRBJ2-7 . . TRBV7-2
CASSVGTSGGYEQYF TGTGCCAGCAGCGTAGGAACTAGCGGGGGTTACGAGCAGTACTTC TRBJ2-7 TRBD2 . TRBV9
CASSKISGSTTGELFF TGTGCCAGCAGCAAAATTAGCGGGAGTACCACCGGGGAGCTGTTTTTT TRBJ2-2 TRBD2 . TRBV7-9
CASSRGDPSFGYTF TGTGCCAGCAGCCGGGGGGATCCCTCCTTTGGCTACACCTTC TRBJ1-2 . . TRBV6-5
CATVRELSYEQYF TGTGCCACCGTACGGGAGTTGTCCTACGAGCAGTACTTC TRBJ2-7 . . TRBV2
CASSSPTSQGFAGELFF TGCGCCAGCAGCAGTCCCACCTCTCAGGGTTTCGCCGGGGAGCTGTTTTTT TRBJ2-2 . . TRBV5-1
CASSTGTSGGGTGELFF TGCGCCAGCAGCACCGGGACTAGCGGGGGGGGCACCGGGGAGCTGTTTTTT TRBJ2-2 TRBD2 . TRBV5-1